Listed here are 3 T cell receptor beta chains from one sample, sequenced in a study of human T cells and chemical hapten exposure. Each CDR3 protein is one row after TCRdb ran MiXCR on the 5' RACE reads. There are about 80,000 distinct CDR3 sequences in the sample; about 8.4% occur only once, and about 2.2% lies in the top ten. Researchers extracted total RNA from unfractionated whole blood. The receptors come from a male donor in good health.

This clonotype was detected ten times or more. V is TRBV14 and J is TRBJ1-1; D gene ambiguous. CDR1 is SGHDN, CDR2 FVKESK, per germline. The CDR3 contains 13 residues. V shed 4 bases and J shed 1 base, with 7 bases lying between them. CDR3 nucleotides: TGTGCCAGCAGCCTCACACCGAACACTGAAGCTTTCTTT. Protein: CASSLTPNTEAFF.

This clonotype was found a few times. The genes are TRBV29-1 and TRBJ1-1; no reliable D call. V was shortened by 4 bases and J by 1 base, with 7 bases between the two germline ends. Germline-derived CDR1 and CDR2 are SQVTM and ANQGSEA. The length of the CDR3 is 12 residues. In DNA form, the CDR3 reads TGCAGCGTTGTCCCGGCGAACACTGAAGCTTTCTTT. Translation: CSVVPANTEAFF.

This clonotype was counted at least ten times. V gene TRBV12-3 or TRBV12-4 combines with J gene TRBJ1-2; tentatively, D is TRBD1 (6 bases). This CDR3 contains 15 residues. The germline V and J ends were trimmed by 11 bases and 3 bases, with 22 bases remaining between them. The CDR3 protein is CASKSVQGNDYGYTF. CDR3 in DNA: TGTGCCTCTAAATCGGTACAGGGAAACGACTATGGCTACACCTTC.